This T cell receptor beta chain derives from a study of shared clonotypes between healthy human individuals (dated by TCRdb to the early 2020s). Some background on the complete study: The cohort comprised a couple of women and a few men aged 18 to 49 years. For each donor, CD4 naive and CD4 memory were each given three plates, CD8 naive was given two plates, and CD8 memory was given one plate. To estimate repertoire size and how much clonotypes are shared between individuals, the study performed deep sequencing of blood TCR repertoires from 4 to 6 healthy adults. Different laboratories and diverse techniques were used to prepare libraries and sequence TCR repertoires, to increase sequencing depth and limit assay-specific biases. Leukapheresis yielded between about 0.85 and 10 billion PBMCs per donor. Study-wide findings and limitations: Across a handful of donors, approximately 5% of naive CD4, roughly 3.3% of naive CD8, about 2.3% of memory CD4, and under 0.45% of memory CD8 clonotypes were shared. Compared with non-shared clonotypes, the clonotypes found in all four sorted-subset donors had higher generation probabilities. Sampling was restricted to blood, and TCR repertoires in tissues likely differ from the TCR repertoires found in blood. Based on pairwise subsampling, the degree of clonotype sharing among donors was expected to be affected by sequencing depth. Estimated clonotype richness was generally larger for naive than for memory subsets. The small number of donors limited the genetic and exposure-history diversity represented. Rarefaction of sorted-subset datasets indicated incomplete sequencing despite the large sequencing depth.

Between the V and J ends, shortened by 4 bases and 5 bases respectively, the junction contains 15 bases. Spanning cysteine to phenylalanine, the CDR3 consists of 14 amino acids. Just the 42-base CDR3 DNA is kept, in frame starting at base 1. CDR1 and CDR2, looked up from the germline V gene (reference sequence), are SGHNT and YYREEE. Using the deep immunoSEQ assay, TCR CDR3 regions were amplified from genomic DNA by multiplex PCR. For each cell subset, the extracted genomic DNA was distributed evenly across all wells of several immunoSEQ 96-well plates, and each plate served as one replicate. For sorted subsets, about 200 ng genomic DNA, equal to 30,000 or so T cell genomes, was loaded into each replicate PCR. The purified libraries were quantified using a Qubit 3.0 fluorometer, sized with a Bioanalyzer 2100, and then quantified again using the KAPA Library Quantification kit. Every immunoSEQ 96-well plate was sequenced on a dedicated single-read 150-cycle Illumina NextSeq 550 flow cell. Per the original workflow: Because the immunoSEQ output held only junctional sequences and lacked quality scores, the filtering could not match the filtering applied to full-length reads. To assign V/J genes and CDR3, sequences were annotated against IMGT germline references using PyIR, a Python wrapper for IgBLAST v1.9. Any read was removed if the V/J assignment was weak (E-value above 1e-6), the CDR3 was missing, or the read contained stop codons, out-of-frame junctions, or ambiguous translated residues. V3J clonotypes were defined as sequences sharing the same inferred V gene, J gene, and CDR3 amino acid sequence. Percentage overlap between repertoires was calculated by dividing the number of shared unique clonotypes by the size of the smaller repertoire. Three approaches were used to assess repertoire richness: RTK rarefaction, the Chao1 estimator, and Recon v2.1 estimates of unobserved clonotypes. OLGA was used to compute generation probabilities for all TCRbeta clonotypes that the gDNA method yielded from four donors. TCRdb holds this immuneACCESS table with in-frame rearrangements only. Some clones are missing; in checked studies, unresolved V genes explain under half, and the rest has no known cause. The DNA gave D and trimming, while V, J and clone size come from that table. The sample yields some 900,000 clones; 60% to 85% were counted once. Of the sample, around 1.4% is held by the ten largest clones.

Concerning this clone itself: The antigen this receptor binds is unknown. No base-level quality is on record; no much larger clone is a single base apart.

Healthy HIV-negative adults with no recently reported acute infections or vaccinations were included as donors. Only Caucasian adults living in Nashville, Tennessee, USA were represented among the donors. Magnetic negative selection was used to enrich CD4+ T cells, after which naive cells were positively selected on CD45RA and the negative fraction became the memory subset. After blood collection by leukapheresis, PBMCs were isolated using Ficoll-Histopaque density gradient centrifugation and then cryopreserved in the vapor phase of liquid nitrogen. Analytical flow cytometry was used to check the purity and quantity of every magnetically sorted T cell population. Each sorted fraction had its genomic DNA isolated and then quantified by UV absorbance on a Nanodrop 2000c.

Sequences were obtained from memory CD4+ T cells sorted from blood. The cell subset or site tag for this specimen amounts to: CD45RA-negative fraction. The sequence came from a man aged 18-30 years in good health. Recombination joined TRBV5-4 with TRBJ2-5; D gene: possibly TRBD1, on 6 matching bases. The CDR3 in this case is CASSAMGARETQYF. The DNA sequence follows: TGTGCCAGCAGCGCCATGGGGGCTCGGGAGACCCAGTACTTC. The variable domain in full, with residues beyond the CDR3 obtained from the reference TRBV5-4 and TRBJ2-5 genes, is ETGVTQSPTHLIKTRGQQVTLRCSSQSGHNTVSWYQQALGQGPQFIFQYYREEENGRGNFPPRFSGLQFPNYSSELNVNALELDDSALYLCASSAMGARETQYFGPGTRLLVL.